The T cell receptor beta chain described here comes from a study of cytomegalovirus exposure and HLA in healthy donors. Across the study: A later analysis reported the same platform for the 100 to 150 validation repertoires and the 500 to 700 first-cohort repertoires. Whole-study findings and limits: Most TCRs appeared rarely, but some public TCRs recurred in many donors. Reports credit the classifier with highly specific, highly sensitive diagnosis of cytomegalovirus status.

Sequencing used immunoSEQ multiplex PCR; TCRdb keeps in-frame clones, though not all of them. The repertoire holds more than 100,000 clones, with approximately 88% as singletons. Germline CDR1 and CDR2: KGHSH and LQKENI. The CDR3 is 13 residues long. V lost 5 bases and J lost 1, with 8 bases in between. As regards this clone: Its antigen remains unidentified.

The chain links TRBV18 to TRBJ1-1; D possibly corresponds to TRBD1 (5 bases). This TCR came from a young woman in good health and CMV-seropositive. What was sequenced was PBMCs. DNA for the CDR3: TGTGCCAGCTCATTACAGGCGAACACTGAAGCTTTCTTT. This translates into CASSLQANTEAFF.